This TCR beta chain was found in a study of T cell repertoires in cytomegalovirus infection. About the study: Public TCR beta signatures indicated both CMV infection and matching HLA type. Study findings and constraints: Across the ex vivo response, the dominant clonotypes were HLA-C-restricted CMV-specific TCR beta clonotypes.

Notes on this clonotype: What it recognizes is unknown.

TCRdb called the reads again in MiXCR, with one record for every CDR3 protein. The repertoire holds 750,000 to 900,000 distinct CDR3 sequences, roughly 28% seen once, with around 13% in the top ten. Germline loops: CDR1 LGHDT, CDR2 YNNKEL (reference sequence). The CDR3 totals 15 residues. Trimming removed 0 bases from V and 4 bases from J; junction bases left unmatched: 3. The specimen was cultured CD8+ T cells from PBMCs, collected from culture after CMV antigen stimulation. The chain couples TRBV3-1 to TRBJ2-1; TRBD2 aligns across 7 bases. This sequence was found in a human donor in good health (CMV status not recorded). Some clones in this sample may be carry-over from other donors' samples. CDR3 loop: CASSQERRGYNEQFF. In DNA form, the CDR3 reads TGTGCCAGCAGCCAAGAAAGGCGGGGGTACAATGAGCAGTTCTTC.